The source of this T cell receptor beta chain is a study of blood T cell repertoires in COVID-19. V was pared by 0 bases and J by 4 bases, with 0 bases of the junction left unmatched. Germline values: CDR1 MNHNS, CDR2 SASEGT. This CDR3 contains 14 residues. Seattle's enrolled individuals joined amid active infection and were then monitored longitudinally. Profiling relied on immunoSEQ multiplex PCR, and the TCRdb table lists in-frame clones only, not all of them. The data show 50,000 to 55,000 clones, over 75% seen once. V usage is TRBV6-1 and J usage is TRBJ2-5, with 9 bases matching TRBD1. This receptor was identified in an elderly man with COVID-19, enrolled during active disease. The sample comprised peripheral blood. The CDR3: CASSEADRGETQYF. The CDR3 DNA sequence: TGTGCCAGCAGTGAAGCGGACAGGGGAGAGACCCAGTACTTC.